Each of the 17 T cell receptor beta chains below was sequenced from the same sample in a study of persistence of HIV-infected CD4 T cells. Antigens for these TCRs are unknown. Sequencing used immunoSEQ version 4 in survey mode. TCRdb's copy holds only in-frame clones and misses some; the assay was immunoSEQ multiplex PCR. The repertoire has about 40,000 clones, more than 70% of them found once; the top ten carry roughly 1.7%. The stimulus was lysate of CMV-infected fibroblasts, around 10 ug/mL. Sorted nonresponding memory CD4+ T cells were CD40L-negative, CD69-negative, CD45RO-high. The sample consisted of CD4+ T cells sorted from PBMCs after 18-hour stimulation, taken from a patient who received antiretroviral therapy. Source of these receptors: an adult man with HIV who was CMV-seropositive.

The chain links TRBV4-1 to TRBJ2-3; D is perhaps TRBD1 (6 bases). The CDR3 has 19 residues. V was trimmed by 2 bases and J by 3 bases, leaving 24 bases between them. The V gene's germline CDR1 is MGHRA and CDR2 YSYEKL. The chain's CDR3 is CASSQKTGLVLNRTDTQYF. CDR3 coding DNA: TGCGCCAGCAGCCAAAAAACAGGGTTGGTTTTAAATCGTACAGATACGCAGTATTTT.

The J gene is TRBJ1-3, the V gene TRBV6-5, with D possibly matching TRBD1 (5 bases). V was clipped by 0 bases and J by 2 bases, with 8 bases between them. CDR1 is MNHEY and CDR2 is SVGAGI in the germline V gene. The CDR3 has 15 residues. CDR3 residues: CASSYSGVTGNTIYF. In DNA, the CDR3 is TGTGCCAGCAGTTACTCGGGGGTAACTGGAAACACCATATATTTT.

The chain carries TRBV7-8 and TRBJ2-7; 8 nucleotides align to TRBD1. The V segment lost 3 bases and the J segment 6 bases; nucleotides outside the gene matches: 7. CDR3 length equals 14 residues. CDR1 is SGHVS and CDR2 is FQNEAQ in the germline V gene. In nucleotides, the CDR3 is TGTGCCAGCAGCTTCCGACAGGGGAATCGCGAGCAGTACTTC. It codes for CASSFRQGNREQYF.

The chain links TRBV6-5 to TRBJ2-7; possibly TRBD1 for D (7 bases). Germline CDR1 MNHEY, CDR2 SVGAGI. This CDR3 spans 14 amino acids. The CDR3 reads CATRGAGAAYEQYF. The CDR3 DNA reads as TGTGCTACCAGGGGGGCAGGGGCCGCCTACGAGCAGTACTTC.

The chain recombines TRBV5-6 with TRBJ2-1; D ambiguous. V shed 5 bases and J shed 7 bases, with 13 bases lying between them. Germline V gene sequence: CDR1 SGHDT, CDR2 YYEEEE. The CDR3 covers 13 residues. CDR3 amino acids: CASRHSGVNEQFF. The CDR3 nucleotides are TGTGCCAGCAGGCATTCTGGGGTGAATGAGCAGTTCTTC. Variable domain in full (rest from reference TRBV5-6 and TRBJ2-1): DAGVTQSPTHLIKTRGQQVTLRCSPKSGHDTVSWYQQALGQGPQFIFQYYEEEERQRGNFPDRFSGHQFPNYSSELNVNALLLGDSALYLCASRHSGVNEQFFGPGTRLTVL.

This clone was counted a few times. CDR3 region: CSALGANEQFF. CDR3 sequence (DNA): TGCAGTGCTTTGGGGGCAAATGAGCAGTTCTTC. The chain couples TRBV20-1 to TRBJ2-1; maybe TRBD1 (6 bases). Trimming removed 5 bases from V and 7 bases from J, with 9 bases in between. CDR3 length equals 11 residues. Germline-derived CDR1 and CDR2 are DFQATT and SNEGSKA (reference sequence).

This sequence joins TRBV15 and TRBJ1-1; no firm D call. V dropped 0 bases and J dropped 5 bases, with 13 bases sitting between them. The CDR3 loop spans 15 amino acids. CDR1 is LNHNV, CDR2 YYDKDF, per germline (reference sequence). CDR3 sequence: CATSRERKGWTEAFF. DNA of the CDR3: TGTGCCACCAGCAGAGAGAGAAAGGGATGGACTGAAGCTTTCTTT.

The chain combines TRBV19 with TRBJ1-1, with 11 positions matching TRBD1. Looked up from germline, CDR1 is LNHDA and CDR2 is SQIVND (reference sequence). This CDR3 is built from 13 residues. Unmatched junction bases numbered 4, after V lost 7 bases and J lost 6 bases. This CDR3 reads CASIRTGGSEAFF. In nucleotides, the CDR3 is TGTGCCAGTATCAGGACAGGGGGCTCTGAAGCTTTCTTT.

V is TRBV4-1 and J is TRBJ1-5; D perhaps matches TRBD1 (6 bases). The V and J ends lost 0 bases and 0 bases respectively, with 18 bases between them. The CDR3 runs 19 residues. CDR1 is MGHRA and CDR2 is YSYEKL in the germline V gene. The CDR3 sequence is CASSQDGNQLRGSNQPQHF. CDR3 bases: TGCGCCAGCAGCCAAGATGGGAATCAACTCAGGGGTAGCAATCAGCCCCAGCATTTT.

This clone was counted between two and nine times. CDR3: CASSLGGLSEAFF. The CDR3 DNA follows: TGTGCCAGCAGCTTAGGGGGGCTGAGTGAAGCTTTCTTT. The V call is TRBV7-2, the J call TRBJ1-1, with D possibly being TRBD1 (6 bases). Germline V gene sequence: CDR1 SGHTA, CDR2 FQGNSA. The CDR3 covers 13 residues. V was shortened by 1 base and J by 7 bases, with 10 bases between the two germline ends.

The chain links TRBV7-9 to TRBJ1-5; perhaps TRBD1 as D (6 bases). Germline CDR1 is SEHNR and CDR2 is FQNEAQ (reference sequence). The CDR3 runs to 15 residues. Trimming stripped 5 bases from V and 1 base from J, with 12 bases between. CDR3 sequence reads: CASSPTGLSNQPQHF. As DNA, the CDR3 is TGTGCCAGCAGCCCCACAGGGTTAAGCAATCAGCCCCAGCATTTT.

This rearrangement joins TRBV9 to TRBJ2-1; 11 nucleotides match TRBD2. The CDR3 is made up of 16 amino acids. Germline CDR1 and CDR2: SGDLS and YYNGEE. V gave up 4 bases and J gave up 0 bases; unmatched junction bases: 3. CDR3 sequence reads: CASSYTSGGSYNEQFF. The CDR3 DNA reads TGTGCCAGCAGCTATACTAGCGGGGGCTCCTACAATGAGCAGTTCTTC.

The chain uses TRBV4-2 and TRBJ2-3; 15 positions agree with TRBD2. The CDR3 totals 16 residues. CDR1 and CDR2 from the germline V gene are LGHNA and YNFKEQ. V lost 3 bases to trimming and J lost 9 bases; unmatched junction nucleotides: 7. CDR3 sequence reads: CASSHGTSGGSETQYF. CDR3 bases: TGTGCCAGCAGCCATGGGACTAGCGGGGGGTCGGAAACGCAGTATTTT.

The V call is TRBV6-5, the J call TRBJ2-1; 10 bases map to TRBD1. J lost 9 bases, V lost 2 bases, and 10 bases had no gene match. There are 16 residues in the CDR3. Looked up from germline, CDR1 is MNHEY and CDR2 is SVGAGI. CDR3 DNA sequence: TGTGCCAGCAGTTACCCCCGGGACAGGGGCCCCAGTGAGCAGTTCTTC. It encodes CASSYPRDRGPSEQFF.

The rearrangement joins TRBV5-5 to TRBJ2-7; 9 nucleotides align to TRBD1. With V trimmed by 0 bases and J by 4 bases, 5 bases remained unmatched. CDR3 size: 15 residues. CDR1 is SGHKS, CDR2 YYEKEE, per germline (reference sequence). Here the CDR3 reads CASSLEGTGYYEQYF. The CDR3 DNA reads TGTGCCAGCAGCTTGGAGGGGACAGGGTATTACGAGCAGTACTTC. Variable domain in full (rest from reference TRBV5-5 and TRBJ2-7): DAGVTQSPTHLIKTRGQQVTLRCSPISGHKSVSWYQQVLGQGPQFIFQYYEKEERGRGNFPDRFSARQFPNYSSELNVNALLLGDSALYLCASSLEGTGYYEQYFGPGTRLTVT.

Regarding this clone: The sample carries other DNA sequences with the same CDR3. J is TRBJ1-5 and V is TRBV28; 7 bases map to TRBD1. CDR1 and CDR2 (germline): MDHEN, SYDVKM. This CDR3 has 15 residues. V trimming: 4 bases; J trimming: 4 bases; junction bases outside the gene matches: 7. CDR3 nucleotide sequence: TGTGCCAGCAGTTCCTGGACAGGCAGTAATCAGCCCCAGCATTTT. This gives the protein CASSSWTGSNQPQHF.

The chain uses TRBV27 and TRBJ1-5; D not certain. The ends were cut back, 1 base at V and 3 bases at J, with 4 bases in the middle. The length of the CDR3 is 13 residues. From germline, CDR1 is MNHEY and CDR2 SMNVEV (reference sequence). The CDR3 protein is CASSLYANQPQHF. The CDR3 DNA follows: TGTGCCAGCAGTTTATATGCCAATCAGCCCCAGCATTTT.